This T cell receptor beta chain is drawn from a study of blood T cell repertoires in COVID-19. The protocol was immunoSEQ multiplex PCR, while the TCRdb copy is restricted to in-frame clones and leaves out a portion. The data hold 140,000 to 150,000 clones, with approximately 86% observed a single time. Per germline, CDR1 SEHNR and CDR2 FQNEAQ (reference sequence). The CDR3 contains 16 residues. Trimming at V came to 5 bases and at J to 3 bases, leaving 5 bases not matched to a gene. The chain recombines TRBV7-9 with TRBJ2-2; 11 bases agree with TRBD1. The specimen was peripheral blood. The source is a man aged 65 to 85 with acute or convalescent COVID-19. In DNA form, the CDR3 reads TGTGCCAGCAGCGTAGGGACAGGGGGTTACACCGGGGAGCTGTTTTTT. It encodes CASSVGTGGYTGELFF.